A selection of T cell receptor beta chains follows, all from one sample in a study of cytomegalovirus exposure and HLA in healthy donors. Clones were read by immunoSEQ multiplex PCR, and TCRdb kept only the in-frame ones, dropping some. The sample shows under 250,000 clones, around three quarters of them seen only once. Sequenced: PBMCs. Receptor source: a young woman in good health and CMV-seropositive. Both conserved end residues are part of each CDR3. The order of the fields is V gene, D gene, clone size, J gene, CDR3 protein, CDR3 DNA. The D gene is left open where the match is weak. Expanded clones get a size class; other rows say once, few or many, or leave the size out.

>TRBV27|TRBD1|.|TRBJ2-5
CASSSWTGYQETQYF
TGTGCCAGCAGTTCCTGGACAGGGTACCAAGAGACCCAGTACTTC
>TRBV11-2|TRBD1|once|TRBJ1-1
CASSLRQGALGTEAFF
TGTGCCAGCAGCTTACGACAGGGCGCTTTGGGCACTGAAGCTTTCTTT
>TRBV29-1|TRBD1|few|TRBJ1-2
CSVYRGLYGYTF
TGCAGCGTTTACAGGGGGTTATATGGCTACACCTTC
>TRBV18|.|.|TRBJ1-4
CASSPTLGAGEKLFF
TGTGCCAGCTCACCGACCCTAGGGGCGGGGGAAAAACTGTTTTTT
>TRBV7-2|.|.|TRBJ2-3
CASSFGTTFTDTQYF
TGTGCCAGCAGCTTCGGGACAACTTTCACAGATACGCAGTATTTT
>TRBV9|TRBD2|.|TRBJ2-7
CASSVQGLGTAEQYF
TGTGCCAGCAGCGTACAAGGACTAGGAACTGCCGAGCAGTACTTC
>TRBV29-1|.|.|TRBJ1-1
CSVVTGNTEAFF
TGCAGCGTCGTGACAGGGAACACTGAAGCTTTCTTT
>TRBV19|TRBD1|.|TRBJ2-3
CASSLGTGPTDTQYF
TGTGCCAGTTCCCTAGGGACAGGCCCCACAGATACGCAGTATTTT
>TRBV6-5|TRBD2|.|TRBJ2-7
CASSRFPGLATEQYF
TGTGCCAGCAGCCGTTTCCCGGGACTAGCGACCGAGCAGTACTTC
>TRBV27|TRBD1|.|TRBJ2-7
CASITPQGSYEQYF
TGTGCCAGCATTACCCCACAGGGGTCTTACGAGCAGTACTTC
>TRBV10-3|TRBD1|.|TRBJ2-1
CAISASQGREQFF
TGTGCCATCAGTGCATCACAGGGGAGAGAGCAGTTCTTC
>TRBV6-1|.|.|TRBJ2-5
CASAKTWEETQYF
TGTGCCAGCGCGAAAACTTGGGAGGAGACCCAGTACTTC
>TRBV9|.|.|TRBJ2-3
CASSLYEGGTDTQYF
TGTGCCAGCTCCCTATATGAGGGGGGCACAGATACGCAGTATTTT
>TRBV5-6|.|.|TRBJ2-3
CASSLVWPDTQYF
TGTGCCAGCAGCTTGGTTTGGCCAGATACGCAGTATTTT
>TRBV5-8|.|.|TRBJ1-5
CASSVRSQPQHF
TGTGCCAGCAGCGTTCGGTCCCAGCCCCAGCATTTT
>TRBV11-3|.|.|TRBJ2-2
CASRRGRTGELFF
TGTGCCAGCAGGCGAGGGAGGACCGGGGAGCTGTTTTTT
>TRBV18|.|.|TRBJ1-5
CASSPPTGEGNQPQHF
TGTGCCAGCTCACCACCGACCGGGGAGGGCAATCAGCCCCAGCATTTT
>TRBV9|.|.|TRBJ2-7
CASSVGVSYEQYF
TGTGCCAGCAGCGTAGGAGTCTCCTACGAGCAGTACTTC
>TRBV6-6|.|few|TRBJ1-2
CASSYEGVYGYTF
TGTGCCAGCAGTTACGAGGGAGTCTATGGCTACACCTTC
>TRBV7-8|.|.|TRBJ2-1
CASSPYRDIKFWEQFF
TGTGCCAGCAGTCCATACCGCGACATTAAATTCTGGGAGCAGTTCTTC
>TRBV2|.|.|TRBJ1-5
CASSAQGGNQPQHF
TGTGCCAGCAGTGCGCAAGGGGGCAATCAGCCCCAGCATTTT
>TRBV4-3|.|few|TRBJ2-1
CASSPIQDYNEQFF
TGCGCCAGCAGCCCAATACAGGACTACAATGAGCAGTTCTTC
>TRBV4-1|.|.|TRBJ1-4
CASSQSRRVLFF
TGCGCCAGCAGCCAAAGTAGGAGGGTCCTCTTTTTT
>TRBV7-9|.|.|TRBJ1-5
CASSLVSARGRSNQPQHF
TGTGCCAGCAGCTTAGTCTCGGCGAGAGGGCGTAGCAATCAGCCCCAGCATTTT
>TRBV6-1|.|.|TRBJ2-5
CASSEAGASQTQYF
TGTGCCAGCAGTGAAGCCGGAGCGAGCCAGACCCAGTACTTC
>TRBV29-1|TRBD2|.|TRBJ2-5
CREPPITSGGPWRETQYF
TGCAGAGAACCCCCCATAACTAGCGGGGGGCCATGGCGAGAGACCCAGTACTTC
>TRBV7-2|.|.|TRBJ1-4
CASGIPVNEKLFF
TGTGCCAGCGGCATCCCAGTTAATGAAAAACTGTTTTTT
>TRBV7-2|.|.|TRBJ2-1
CASRSLTEVSYNEQFF
TGTGCCAGCAGATCATTGACAGAAGTATCCTACAATGAGCAGTTCTTC
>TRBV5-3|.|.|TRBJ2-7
CARSSRQLSYF
TGTGCCAGAAGCTCCCGACAGCTGTCGTACTTC
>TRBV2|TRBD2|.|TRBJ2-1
CASSEGLAGVGEQFF
TGTGCCAGCAGTGAAGGGCTAGCGGGAGTGGGTGAGCAGTTCTTC
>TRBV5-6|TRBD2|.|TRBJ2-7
CASSLAGAGGPEQYF
TGTGCCAGCAGCTTGGCCGGGGCGGGAGGCCCTGAGCAGTACTTC
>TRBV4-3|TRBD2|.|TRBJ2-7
CASSQANGLAGREQYF
TGCGCCAGCAGCCAAGCGAACGGACTAGCGGGAAGGGAGCAGTACTTC
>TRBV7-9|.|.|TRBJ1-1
CASSLDFRGEAFF
TGTGCCAGCAGCTTAGATTTCAGGGGAGAAGCTTTCTTT
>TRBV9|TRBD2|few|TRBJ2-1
CASSVGWGGSYNEQFF
TGTGCCAGCAGCGTAGGTTGGGGGGGCTCCTACAATGAGCAGTTCTTC
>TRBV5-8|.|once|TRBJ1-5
CASSLGTSAINQPQHF
TGTGCCAGCAGCTTGGGGACATCTGCCATAAATCAGCCCCAGCATTTT
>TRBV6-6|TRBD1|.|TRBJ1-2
CASGTGGGYGYTF
TGTGCCAGTGGGACAGGGGGCGGCTATGGCTACACCTTC
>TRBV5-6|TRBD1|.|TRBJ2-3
CASSNAGQGFTDTQYF
TGTGCCAGCAGTAATGCGGGACAGGGTTTTACAGATACGCAGTATTTT
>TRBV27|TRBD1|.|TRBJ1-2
CASSTGGPYGYTF
TGTGCCAGCAGCACAGGGGGGCCCTATGGCTACACCTTC
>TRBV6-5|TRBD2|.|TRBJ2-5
CASSYRGGRETQYF
TGTGCCAGCAGTTACCGGGGGGGTCGGGAGACCCAGTACTTC
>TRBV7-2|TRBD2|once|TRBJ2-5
CASSRTSGQETQYF
TGTGCCAGCAGCCGGACTAGCGGACAAGAGACCCAGTACTTC
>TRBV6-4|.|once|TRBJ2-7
CASSDIRVSRDYEQYF
TGTGCCAGCAGTGACATCCGTGTGAGCAGGGACTACGAGCAGTACTTC
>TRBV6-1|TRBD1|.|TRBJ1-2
CASSEGTGVPSNYGYTF
TGTGCCAGCAGCGAAGGGACAGGCGTACCTTCTAACTATGGCTACACCTTC
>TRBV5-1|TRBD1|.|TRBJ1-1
CASSSTGTALVPAFF
TGCGCCAGCAGCTCGACCGGGACAGCTCTTGTTCCAGCTTTCTTT
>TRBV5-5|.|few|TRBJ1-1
CASSFLADTEAFF
TGTGCCAGCAGCTTTTTGGCGGATACTGAAGCTTTCTTT
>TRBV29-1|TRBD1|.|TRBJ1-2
CSVEKTGGSSGYTF
TGCAGCGTTGAAAAAACAGGGGGATCGTCTGGCTACACCTTC
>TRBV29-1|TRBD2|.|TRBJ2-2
CSVAPEGGSLGELFF
TGCAGCGTCGCCCCAGAAGGCGGGAGTCTCGGGGAGCTGTTTTTT
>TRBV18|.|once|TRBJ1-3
CASSSSRGNSGNTIYF
TGTGCCAGCTCATCCAGCCGGGGGAACTCTGGAAACACCATATATTTT
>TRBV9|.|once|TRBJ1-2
CASSVDGYGYTF
TGTGCCAGCAGCGTAGACGGGTATGGCTACACCTTC
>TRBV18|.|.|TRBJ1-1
CASSPVGGTEAFF
TGTGCCAGCTCACCAGTCGGGGGGACTGAAGCTTTCTTT
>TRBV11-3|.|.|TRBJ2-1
CASSLVDRLDNEQFF
TGTGCCAGCAGCTTAGTCGACCGACTAGACAATGAGCAGTTCTTC
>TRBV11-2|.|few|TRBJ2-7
CASSPEGRETYEQYF
TGTGCCAGCAGCCCCGAGGGGCGGGAAACCTACGAGCAGTACTTC
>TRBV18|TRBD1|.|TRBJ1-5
CASSPGTGNSNQPQHF
TGTGCCAGCTCACCCGGGACAGGGAATAGCAATCAGCCCCAGCATTTT
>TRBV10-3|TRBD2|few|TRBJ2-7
CAIRGLAGASYEQYF
TGTGCCATCAGGGGACTAGCGGGAGCGTCCTACGAGCAGTACTTC
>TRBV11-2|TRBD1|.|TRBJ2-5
CASSPSGTGGRETQYF
TGTGCCAGCAGCCCCTCGGGGACAGGGGGAAGAGAGACCCAGTACTTC
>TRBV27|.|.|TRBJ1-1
CASSLSRQMNTEAFF
TGTGCCAGCAGTTTATCGCGTCAAATGAACACTGAAGCTTTCTTT
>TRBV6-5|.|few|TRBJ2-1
CASSSGQSFYNEQFF
TGTGCCAGCAGTTCCGGACAGTCCTTCTACAATGAGCAGTTCTTC
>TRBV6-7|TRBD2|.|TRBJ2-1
CASSSPCGRLAGGGNEQFF
TGTGCCAGCAGTTCCCCATGCGGGCGACTAGCGGGAGGGGGCAATGAGCAGTTCTTC
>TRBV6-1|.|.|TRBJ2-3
CASLGLSTDTQYF
TGTGCCAGCCTTGGACTTAGCACAGATACGCAGTATTTT